Following are 29 T cell receptor beta chains from one sample sequenced in a study of blood T cell repertoires in COVID-19. Clones were sequenced by immunoSEQ multiplex PCR, and TCRdb holds only the in-frame ones, with some missing. The sample includes under 250,000 clones, roughly 88% seen only once; the top ten take approximately 6%. Sequencing used peripheral blood. The receptors were gathered from a woman at least 80 years old with COVID-19, enrolled during active disease.

The V gene is TRBV7-6, the J gene TRBJ2-5; a possible D gene is TRBD2 (7 bases). Germline V gives CDR1 SGHVS, CDR2 FNYEAQ. The CDR3 has 14 residues. The V end lost 0 bases, the J end lost 5 bases, and 10 bases lay between the germline ends. CDR3 DNA sequence: TGTGCCAGCAGCTTAGCGGGGGGGGCCGAGACCCAGTACTTC. Protein sequence: CASSLAGGAETQYF.

V usage is TRBV21-1 and J usage is TRBJ1-5; the table's D call, TRBD1, has no DNA check behind it. TRBV21-1 is assigned pseudogene status. The CDR3 contains 16 residues. The CDR3 nucleotides read TGTGCCAGCAGCACCTTCGGACAGACATTAAATCAGCCCCAGCATTTT. Encoded protein: CASSTFGQTLNQPQHF.

The J gene is TRBJ2-5, the V gene TRBV5-1, with 13 bases identical to TRBD2. V lost 4 bases, J lost 7 bases, and 7 bases stayed unmatched. From germline, CDR1 is SGHRS and CDR2 YFSETQ. The CDR3 is 15 residues long. The CDR3 nucleotides are TGCGCCAGCAGCGCCACTAGCGGGGGGGCTGGGACCCAGTACTTC. It is translated as CASSATSGGAGTQYF.

The J gene is TRBJ2-3, the V gene TRBV3-1 (or the pseudogene TRBV3-2), with 12 bases lining up with TRBD2. The germline CDR1 and CDR2 sequences are LGHDT and YNNKEL (reference sequence). The junction had 4 bases not matched to a gene; V was cut back by 4 bases and J by 5 bases. CDR3 length equals 15 residues. CDR3 nucleotide sequence: TGTGCCAGCAGCCCGACTAGCGGGGGAGAAGATACGCAGTATTTT. Protein: CASSPTSGGEDTQYF.

This clone was observed once. The V and J genes are TRBV7-9 and TRBJ1-1; unclear D gene. This CDR3 is built from 13 residues. V was cut by 6 bases and J by 4 bases, with 12 bases left in between. Germline values: CDR1 SEHNR, CDR2 FQNEAQ (reference sequence). The CDR3 region is CASREGGFTEAFF. Written as DNA, the CDR3 is TGTGCCAGCAGAGAAGGAGGATTCACTGAAGCTTTCTTT.

This chain links TRBV27 with TRBJ1-1; 7 bases are shared with TRBD1. The CDR3 has 16 residues. Germline assignment: CDR1 MNHEY and CDR2 SMNVEV (reference sequence). The V and J ends lost 3 bases and 1 base, in that order; junction bases with no gene match: 8. This CDR3 is CASSFGPGGRNTEAFF. CDR3 DNA sequence: TGTGCCAGCAGTTTTGGGCCAGGGGGAAGGAACACTGAAGCTTTCTTT.

V is TRBV18 and J is TRBJ2-3; 8 bases map to TRBD1. The junction had 7 bases not matched to a gene; V was cut back by 0 bases and J by 5 bases. Germline V gene data show CDR1 as KGHSH and CDR2 as LQKENI. This CDR3 spans 16 amino acids. CDR3 protein: CASSPPQGQGKDTQYF. For the CDR3, the DNA is TGTGCCAGCTCACCACCTCAAGGACAGGGTAAAGATACGCAGTATTTT.

The V gene is TRBV3-1 (or the pseudogene TRBV3-2), the J gene TRBJ2-3; TRBD2 matches at 11 bases. The CDR3 spans 15 residues. Germline CDR1 and CDR2: LGHDT and YNNKEL (reference sequence). The ends lost 4 bases at V and 3 bases at J; junction bases unmatched: 3. Here the CDR3 reads CASSRTSGGTDTQYF. CDR3 DNA sequence: TGTGCCAGCAGCCGAACTAGCGGGGGAACAGATACGCAGTATTTT.

The chain has TRBV7-9 and TRBJ1-1; D gene ambiguous. Between the trimmed V and J ends, which lost 3 bases and 5 bases, there was a span of 10 bases. The CDR3 is 13 amino acids. Germline CDR1 and CDR2: SEHNR and FQNEAQ (reference sequence). Here the CDR3 DNA reads TGTGCCAGCAGCTTCGGGGTAGCGACTGAAGCTTTCTTT. Encoded protein: CASSFGVATEAFF.

The CDR3 protein is CASSRQVAKNIQYF. In DNA, the CDR3 is TGTGCCAGCAGTCGACAGGTAGCCAAAAACATTCAGTACTTC. The J gene is TRBJ2-4, the V gene TRBV28; D possibly corresponds to TRBD1 (6 bases). V gave up 5 bases and J gave up 0 bases, with 8 bases separating them. CDR1 is MDHEN, CDR2 SYDVKM, per germline. This CDR3 region has 14 residues. Full variable domain (missing parts from reference TRBV28 and TRBJ2-4): DVKVTQSSRYLVKRTGEKVFLECVQDMDHENMFWYRQDPGLGLRLIYFSYDVKMKEKGDIPEGYSVSREKKERFSLILESASTNQTSMYLCASSRQVAKNIQYFGAGTRLSVL.

This rearrangement joins TRBV7-9 to TRBJ1-2; tentatively, D is TRBD1 (6 bases). This CDR3 is built from 12 residues. Trimming took 3 bases from V and 4 from J, leaving 6 bases between them. The germline gives CDR1 SEHNR, CDR2 FQNEAQ (reference sequence). This CDR3 is CASSLGAYGYTF. CDR3 nucleotides: TGTGCCAGCAGCTTGGGGGCCTATGGCTACACCTTC.

This chain links TRBV9 with TRBJ2-1; 14 positions agree with TRBD2. The CDR3 is 15 amino acids. The V gene's germline CDR1 is SGDLS and CDR2 YYNGEE. Trimming at V came to 0 bases and at J to 7 bases, leaving 0 bases not matched to a gene. The CDR3 DNA is TGTGCCAGCAGCGTAGGGACTAGCGGGGGGAATGAGCAGTTCTTC. Its translation: CASSVGTSGGNEQFF.

The chain uses TRBV5-1 and TRBJ1-5; D perhaps matches TRBD1 (6 bases). The CDR3 consists of 16 residues. The germline V and J ends were trimmed by 4 bases and 3 bases, with 17 bases remaining between them. Germline CDR1 and CDR2: SGHRS and YFSETQ. The CDR3 bases are TGCGCCAGCAGCGATGGTTGGGGGGGCTCCAATCAGCCCCAGCATTTT. Translated: CASSDGWGGSNQPQHF. Drawing the rest from reference TRBV5-1 and TRBJ1-5, the complete variable domain is KAGVTQTPRYLIKTRGQQVTLSCSPISGHRSVSWYQQTPGQGLQFLFEYFSETQRNKGNFPGRFSGRQFSNSRSEMNVSTLELGDSALYLCASSDGWGGSNQPQHFGDGTRLSIL.

The chain recombines TRBV28 with TRBJ1-4, with D unclear. Trimming took off 3 bases at V and 0 bases at J, with 8 bases between the two ends. This CDR3 region has 15 residues. Germline-derived CDR1 and CDR2 are MDHEN and SYDVKM. The CDR3 here is CASSFPQATNEKLFF. DNA of the CDR3: TGTGCCAGCAGTTTTCCCCAGGCAACTAATGAAAAACTGTTTTTT.

This clone showed up just once. In DNA, the CDR3 is TGTGCCAGCAGGGCGACGCACGGGGACTATAATTCACCCCTCCACTTT. Translation gives CASRATHGDYNSPLHF. This chain links TRBV2 with TRBJ1-6; no clear D. Germline loops: CDR1 SNHLY, CDR2 FYNNEI. The CDR3 covers 16 residues. The germline V and J ends were trimmed by 6 bases and 3 bases, with 15 bases remaining between them.

The rearrangement links TRBV6-1 to TRBJ1-5; TRBD1 agrees at 7 bases. CDR1 is MNHNS, CDR2 SASEGT, per germline. The V gene end was trimmed by 3 bases and the J gene end by 0 bases; junction bases not matched to a gene: 2. The CDR3 contains 15 residues. In DNA, the CDR3 is TGTGCCAGCAGTGACCAGGGGGATAGCAATCAGCCCCAGCATTTT. It yields the protein CASSDQGDSNQPQHF.

The chain joins TRBV4-2 to TRBJ2-1; TRBD2 is a possible D gene (6 bases). V dropped 1 base and J dropped 5 bases, with 12 bases sitting between them. Germline V lookup: CDR1 LGHNA, CDR2 YNFKEQ. The CDR3 runs 15 residues. CDR3 DNA sequence: TGTGCCAGCAGCCAAGGGGGGGAGCCCCACAATGAGCAGTTCTTC. Translated, it gives CASSQGGEPHNEQFF.

The V call is TRBV5-1, the J call TRBJ2-1, with TRBD2 identical over 8 bases. The germline V gene has CDR1 SGHRS and CDR2 YFSETQ. The CDR3 is 14 amino acids. The junction had 3 bases not matched to a gene; V was cut back by 4 bases and J by 3 bases. CDR3 sequence: CASSPRGDYNEQFF. CDR3 nucleotides: TGCGCCAGCAGCCCGCGGGGGGACTACAATGAGCAGTTCTTC.

This chain joins TRBV4-1 and TRBJ2-7; D may be TRBD2 (6 bases). The CDR3 totals 15 residues. CDR1 and CDR2 (germline): MGHRA, YSYEKL. V was trimmed by 2 bases and J by 4 bases, leaving 15 bases between them. CDR3 sequence (DNA): TGCGCCAGCAGCCAACCTGTGGCGGGGTCGTACGAGCAGTACTTC. Encoded protein: CASSQPVAGSYEQYF.

The V call is TRBV6-5, the J call TRBJ1-1; unclear D gene. The V end was cut by 4 bases, the J end by 2 bases, with 8 bases between. This CDR3 is 13 amino acids long. CDR1 is MNHEY, CDR2 SVGAGI, per germline. The CDR3 bases are TGTGCCAGCAGTTTGGAGAAAAACACTGAAGCTTTCTTT. Its protein product is CASSLEKNTEAFF.

This sequence joins TRBV19 and TRBJ1-4; D not certain. The V gene's germline CDR1 is LNHDA and CDR2 SQIVND (reference sequence). This CDR3 region has 16 residues. Trimming cost V 4 bases and J 0 bases, with 12 bases left between them. The CDR3 DNA sequence: TGTGCCAGTAGTAACCCTCGATCGGCAACTAATGAAAAACTGTTTTTT. This sequence encodes CASSNPRSATNEKLFF.

The J gene is TRBJ1-2, the V gene TRBV19; 11 nucleotides line up with TRBD1. The CDR3 is 14 residues long. CDR1 is LNHDA and CDR2 is SQIVND in the germline V gene (reference sequence). V was pared by 3 bases and J by 4 bases, with 1 base of the junction left unmatched. The CDR3: CASSIGTGGYGYTF. DNA for the CDR3: TGTGCCAGTAGTATCGGGACAGGGGGCTATGGCTACACCTTC.

This clone was detected a few times. The chain combines TRBV5-4 with TRBJ1-5; TRBD1 matches at 11 bases. Germline assignment: CDR1 SGHNT and CDR2 YYREEE (reference sequence). CDR3 length: 16 amino acids. V shed 1 base, J shed 3 bases, and the junction held 3 bases outside the gene matches. In nucleotides, the CDR3 is TGTGCCAGCAGCTTGTCAGGACAGGGGGCCAATCAGCCCCAGCATTTT. Translated, it gives CASSLSGQGANQPQHF. The full variable domain, rest sourced from reference TRBV5-4 and TRBJ1-5, is ETGVTQSPTHLIKTRGQQVTLRCSSQSGHNTVSWYQQALGQGPQFIFQYYREEENGRGNFPPRFSGLQFPNYSSELNVNALELDDSALYLCASSLSGQGANQPQHFGDGTRLSIL.

The genes are TRBV18 and TRBJ2-5; D might be TRBD1 (5 bases). CDR1 KGHSH and CDR2 LQKENI come from the germline V gene. The CDR3 is made up of 13 amino acids. Trimming cost V 5 bases and J 5 bases, with 12 bases left between them. The CDR3 loop is CASSRSGMETQYF. The CDR3 nucleotides read TGTGCCAGCTCAAGGTCAGGGATGGAGACCCAGTACTTC.

The chain has TRBV5-1 and TRBJ1-1, with 7 bases lining up with TRBD1. Germline CDR1 SGHRS, CDR2 YFSETQ. CDR3 length: 16 residues. J lost 4 bases, V lost 4 bases, and 13 bases had no gene match. Written as DNA, the CDR3 is TGCGCCAGCAGCCCAACCACTGACAGGGCGGGCACTGAAGCTTTCTTT. It translates to CASSPTTDRAGTEAFF.

The rearrangement joins TRBV7-3 to TRBJ2-3; a weak D match, TRBD1 (6 bases). Germline CDR1 reads SGHTA; CDR2 reads FQGTGA. V lost 4 bases and J lost 9, with 11 bases in between. This CDR3 is built from 12 residues. The CDR3 region is CASSSLDRTQYF. Here the CDR3 DNA reads TGTGCCAGCAGCTCTTTGGACAGAACGCAGTATTTT. Full variable domain (rest looked up from reference TRBV7-3 and TRBJ2-3): GAGVSQTPSNKVTEKGKYVELRCDPISGHTALYWYRQSLGQGPEFLIYFQGTGAADDSGLPNDRFFAVRPEGSVSTLKIQRTERGDSAVYLCASSSLDRTQYFGPGTRLTVL.

This chain joins TRBV13 and TRBJ1-5; D gene unclear. The V gene's germline CDR1 is PRHDT and CDR2 FYEKMQ (reference sequence). V gave up 7 bases and J gave up 2 bases, with 15 bases separating them. The CDR3 consists of 15 residues. The CDR3 DNA follows: TGTGCCAGCACCCGGGGAGGGAATGGCAATCAGCCCCAGCATTTT. This sequence encodes CASTRGGNGNQPQHF.

The chain carries TRBV6-5 and TRBJ1-2; a possible D gene is TRBD1 (6 bases). Germline V gene data show CDR1 as MNHEY and CDR2 as SVGAGI. V gave up 6 bases and J gave up 3 bases, with 14 bases separating them. The CDR3 runs to 14 residues. The CDR3 sequence: CASRQGTRDYGYTF. CDR3 bases: TGTGCCAGCAGGCAGGGGACCAGGGACTATGGCTACACCTTC.

The V call is TRBV5-4, the J call TRBJ1-2, with D possibly matching TRBD1 (6 bases). V was clipped by 4 bases and J by 2 bases, with 9 bases between them. Germline assignment: CDR1 SGHNT and CDR2 YYREEE (reference sequence). The CDR3 extends over 13 amino acids. The CDR3 is CASSPDRNYGYTF. CDR3 in DNA: TGTGCCAGCAGCCCGGACAGAAACTATGGCTACACCTTC.